This T cell receptor (beta chain) was observed in a study of response to subunit inactivated influenza vaccine. In TCRdb, the RT-PCR reads were re-called with MiXCR into one record per CDR3 protein. The table includes 550,000 to 800,000 distinct CDR3 sequences, 15% to 18% detected once. The CDR3 is 13 residues long. V lost 0 bases to trimming and J lost 2 bases, with 5 bases between them. Germline V gene lookup returns CDR1 ENHRY and CDR2 SYGVKD. A note on this clonotype: The antigen is undetermined.

General study findings and limits: Few new T cells, the authors suggested, are recruited by each seasonal influenza vaccination.

This TCR was recovered from a man aged 45 to 65 who received an inactivated influenza vaccine. This specimen was PBMCs from blood, taken 11 to 12 days after vaccination. V gene TRBV10-3 combines with J gene TRBJ2-7; D is unresolved. This CDR3 reads CAISESMTYEQYF. CDR3 coding DNA: TGTGCCATCAGTGAGTCTATGACCTACGAGCAGTACTTC.